The 22 T cell receptor beta chains in this list originate from one sample, sequenced in a study of T cell repertoires in cytomegalovirus infection. Their specific antigens are unknown. TCRdb redid the calling of the reads with MiXCR, one entry per CDR3 protein. Of 550,000 to 700,000 distinct CDR3 sequences listed, 40% are singletons. Material: cultured PBMCs, obtained from culture after CMV antigen stimulation. Receptors originate from a human donor in good health (CMV status not recorded). Some clones in this sample may be carry-over from other donors' samples.

This clonotype has a handful of counts. This chain links TRBV7-2 with TRBJ2-3; unclear D gene. Per the germline V gene, CDR1 is SGHTA and CDR2 is FQGNSA. The V gene lost 1 base and the J gene lost 5 bases, with 13 bases spanning the gap. CDR3 length: 15 amino acids. CDR3: CASSLVGQYVDTQYF. The CDR3 nucleotides are TGTGCCAGCAGCTTAGTTGGGCAGTATGTAGATACGCAGTATTTT.

The chain recombines TRBV14 with TRBJ1-1; D gene ambiguous. The V end lost 5 bases, the J end lost 3 bases, and 10 bases lay between the germline ends. The CDR3 has 13 amino acids. Per the germline V gene, CDR1 is SGHDN and CDR2 is FVKESK. The CDR3 loop is CASSRGSDTEAFF. CDR3 in DNA: TGTGCCAGCAGCAGAGGATCGGACACTGAAGCTTTCTTT.

As concerns this clonotype: At one of its ends the junction is not consistent with the germline gene, which may arise from a read error. The chain couples TRBV4-1 to TRBJ1-2; 7 bases are a match to TRBD1. Germline V gene lookup returns CDR1 MGHRA and CDR2 YSYEKL. CDR3 length: 15 amino acids. The CDR3 DNA sequence: TGTGCCAGCAGCCAACCGGGACAGCCAAACTATGGCTACACCTTC. It codes for CASSQPGQPNYGYTF.

V and J are TRBV2 and TRBJ2-3; tentative D call: TRBD1 (6 bases). Trimming stripped 2 bases from V and 6 bases from J, with 12 bases between. The CDR3 totals 14 residues. Germline V gives CDR1 SNHLY, CDR2 FYNNEI. The CDR3 is CASSENRDVDTQYF. In DNA, the CDR3 is TGTGCCAGCAGTGAAAACAGGGACGTGGATACGCAGTATTTT.

Ten or more counts support this clonotype. The CDR3 coding sequence is TGTGCCAGCAGCTTAACCTACAGGGAAGGGCCCTATGGCTACACCTTC. It specifies CASSLTYREGPYGYTF. The V gene is TRBV7-2, the J gene TRBJ1-2; D may be TRBD1 (6 bases). The germline gives CDR1 SGHTA, CDR2 FQGNSA. V shed 2 bases and J shed 4 bases, with 17 bases lying between them. The CDR3 is made up of 16 amino acids.

V gene TRBV7-9 combines with J gene TRBJ2-3, with a weak D call TRBD1 (6 bases). CDR1 SEHNR and CDR2 FQNEAQ come from the germline V gene (reference sequence). Trimming left V 5 bases short and J 2 bases short, with 8 bases between. CDR3 length: 13 amino acids. The CDR3: CASSRTATDTQYF. For the CDR3, the DNA is TGTGCCAGCAGCCGGACAGCCACAGATACGCAGTATTTT.

The chain carries TRBV7-4 and TRBJ1-1; D is perhaps TRBD1 (5 bases). CDR3 length: 15 amino acids. The ends were cut back, 6 bases at V and 1 base at J, with 15 bases in the middle. Germline loops: CDR1 SGHVT, CDR2 SQSDAQ. The CDR3 sequence is CASSYDGAGNTEAFF. The CDR3 region has the DNA TGTGCCAGCAGTTACGATGGGGCCGGGAACACTGAAGCTTTCTTT. The complete variable domain, with remaining parts taken from reference TRBV7-4 and TRBJ1-1, reads GAGVSQSPRYKVAKRGRDVALRCDSISGHVTLYWYRQTLGQGSEVLTYSQSDAQRDKSGRPSGRFSAERPERSVSTLKIQRTEQGDSAVYLCASSYDGAGNTEAFFGQGTRLTVV.

The rearrangement joins TRBV11-1 to TRBJ2-7; D may correspond to TRBD1 or TRBD2 (5 bases each). Trimming took 5 bases from V and 4 from J, leaving 12 bases between them. CDR1 SGHAT and CDR2 FQDESV come from the germline V gene (reference sequence). The CDR3 covers 13 residues. The CDR3 DNA sequence: TGTGCCAGCAGCCAGGGAGTGAGATACGAGCAGTACTTC. Its protein is CASSQGVRYEQYF. Looking up the rest from reference TRBV11-1 and TRBJ2-7 gives the full variable domain: EAEVAQSPRYKITEKSQAVAFWCDPISGHATLYWYRQILGQGPELLVQFQDESVVDDSQLPKDRFSAERLKGVDSTLKIQPAELGDSAMYLCASSQGVRYEQYFGPGTRLTVT.

This clonotype was recorded a few times. The chain joins TRBV7-2 to TRBJ1-2; no definite D call. CDR3 size: 15 residues. CDR1 SGHTA and CDR2 FQGNSA come from the germline V gene. Trimming shortened V by 0 bases and J by 0 bases, and 8 bases separated the two germline ends. CDR3 loop: CASSLARISNYGYTF. The CDR3 DNA reads TGTGCCAGCAGCTTAGCTAGGATCTCTAACTATGGCTACACCTTC.

The chain is built from TRBV6-6 and TRBJ1-4, with D possibly being TRBD1 (5 bases). The CDR3 is made up of 15 amino acids. V lost 10 bases and J lost 0, with 15 bases in between. Germline CDR1 and CDR2: MNHNY and SVGAGI (reference sequence). The CDR3 nucleotides read TGTGCCACCAAGCGGGAGGGGTCAACTAATGAAAAACTGTTTTTT. Translating it yields CATKREGSTNEKLFF.

The chain carries TRBV11-2 and TRBJ1-5; 8 nucleotides align to TRBD1. Germline lookup yields CDR1 SGHAT and CDR2 FQNNGV. V shed 5 bases, J shed 3 bases, and the junction held 21 bases outside the gene matches. CDR3 length: 20 residues. The chain's CDR3 is CASSRGIVSGGLGVNQPQHF. CDR3 DNA: TGTGCCAGCAGCCGGGGGATTGTGTCAGGGGGCCTTGGGGTCAATCAGCCCCAGCATTTT.

This clonotype has just a few counts. Here the CDR3 reads CASSLGGRVGYEQYF. The CDR3 DNA follows: TGTGCCAGCAGCTTAGGAGGGCGGGTAGGCTACGAGCAGTACTTC. V is TRBV7-2 and J is TRBJ2-7; D perhaps matches TRBD2 (5 bases). The V and J ends lost 1 base and 3 bases respectively, with 13 bases between them. Germline V gene lookup returns CDR1 SGHTA and CDR2 FQGNSA. CDR3 size: 15 residues.

In its sample, this clonotype was seen a few times. One end of the junction does not line up with germline, which may come from a read error. The chain employs TRBV7-2 and TRBJ2-1; 11 nucleotides match TRBD2. Germline lookup yields CDR1 SGHTA and CDR2 FQGNSA. CDR3 length: 19 residues. This CDR3 reads CASSLGGSGRGTIYTEQFF. In DNA form, the CDR3 reads TGTGCCAGCAGCCTAGGCGGTAGCGGGAGGGGAACCATTTACACTGAGCAGTTCTTC.

This chain connects TRBV25-1 to TRBJ2-7; TRBD1 aligns across 9 bases. Trimming took 5 bases from V and 5 from J; bases not matched to a gene: 10. In germline, CDR1 is MGHDK, CDR2 SYGVNS. This CDR3 contains 15 residues. For the CDR3, the DNA is TGTGCCAGCAGTACGGGACAGGGAGGAAAGGACGAGCAGTACTTC. Amino acids: CASSTGQGGKDEQYF.

The chain carries TRBV6-2 or TRBV6-3 and TRBJ1-5, with D tentatively TRBD1 (5 bases). Deletions cut 6 bases from V and 10 bases from J, with 13 bases between. This CDR3 has 12 amino acids. The germline V gene encodes CDR1 MNHEY and CDR2 SVGEGT. The CDR3 DNA is TGTGCCAGCAGCCCCCGTGACAGACCCCAGCATTTT. Its translation: CASSPRDRPQHF.

The V call is TRBV2, the J call TRBJ2-5; 12 nucleotides line up with TRBD2. The length of the CDR3 is 15 residues. Germline values: CDR1 SNHLY, CDR2 FYNNEI. Germline trimming cut 5 bases from V and 3 bases from J; bases unmatched to any gene: 4. CDR3 bases: TGTGCCAGCAGTAACCTAGCGGGGGGGGAAGAGACCCAGTACTTC. Translated: CASSNLAGGEETQYF. Supplemented by reference TRBV2 and TRBJ2-5, the full variable domain reads EPEVTQTPSHQVTQMGQEVILRCVPISNHLYFYWYRQILGQKVEFLVSFYNNEISEKSEIFDDQFSVERPDGSNFTLKIRSTKLEDSAMYFCASSNLAGGEETQYFGPGTRLLVL.

This clonotype has only a few counts. The V and J genes are TRBV6-5 and TRBJ2-3, with TRBD2 as a possible D gene (5 bases). The CDR3 is made up of 13 amino acids. The ends were cut back, 8 bases at V and 1 base at J, with 10 bases in the middle. Germline V lookup: CDR1 MNHEY, CDR2 SVGAGI. CDR3 DNA sequence: TGTGCCAGCGAGGGCACGGGCACAGATACGCAGTATTTT. This codes for CASEGTGTDTQYF.

The CDR3 loop is CASSSGLETYEQYF. The CDR3 region has the DNA TGTGCCAGCAGCTCCGGACTAGAGACCTACGAGCAGTACTTC. The chain is built from TRBV7-2 and TRBJ2-7, with 7 positions matching TRBD2. The CDR3 length is 14 residues. Unmatched junction bases numbered 5, after V lost 4 bases and J lost 2 bases. Germline CDR1 and CDR2: SGHTA and FQGNSA.

This chain links TRBV19 with TRBJ1-1; TRBD1 aligns across 7 bases. The CDR3 covers 15 residues. Trimming cost V 6 bases and J 5 bases; bases outside gene matches: 12. Germline assignment: CDR1 LNHDA and CDR2 SQIVND (reference sequence). CDR3 DNA sequence: TGTGCCAGTAGAAAGGGGGCAGGGACGCGGACTGAAGCTTTCTTT. Its protein product is CASRKGAGTRTEAFF.

This clonotype was recorded a few times. The V gene is TRBV12-3 or TRBV12-4, the J gene TRBJ2-7; TRBD2 aligns across 7 bases. This CDR3 is 13 amino acids long. V was pared by 5 bases and J by 3 bases, with 4 bases of the junction left unmatched. The CDR3 coding sequence is TGTGCCAGCAGTACCCCGGGGGGCTACGAGCAGTACTTC. This encodes CASSTPGGYEQYF.

The sample holds many counts of this clonotype. This chain uses TRBV7-8 with TRBJ1-5, with D possibly matching TRBD1 (6 bases). The CDR3 has 15 amino acids. V shed 2 bases and J shed 3 bases, with 11 bases lying between them. In germline, CDR1 is SGHVS, CDR2 FQNEAQ. CDR3 bases: TGTGCCAGCAGCTTATGGTCAGGGGACAATCAGCCCCAGCATTTT. Translated: CASSLWSGDNQPQHF. Full variable domain (outside the CDR3, taken from reference TRBV7-8 and TRBJ1-5): GAGVSQSPRYKVAKRGQDVALRCDPISGHVSLFWYQQALGQGPEFLTYFQNEAQLDKSGLPSDRFFAERPEGSVSTLKIQRTQQEDSAVYLCASSLWSGDNQPQHFGDGTRLSIL.

This sequence joins TRBV28 and TRBJ1-1, with 11 bases fitting TRBD1. V dropped 6 bases and J dropped 4; count of bases not matched to a gene: 7. The CDR3 has 15 amino acids. The V gene's germline CDR1 is MDHEN and CDR2 SYDVKM. CDR3 sequence reads: CASRPTGQGGTEAFF. The CDR3 DNA reads TGTGCCAGCAGGCCTACGGGACAGGGGGGCACTGAAGCTTTCTTT.